This T cell receptor (beta chain) was found in a study of T cell responses to AZD1222 COVID-19 vaccine (TCRdb year 2021). With regard to the full study: AZD1222 recipients given second doses at about 4 weeks or at about 12 weeks were pooled, since spike-specific TCR depth and breadth were not found to differ between the two schedules. Enrollment into the trials was organized by age into subgroups of 18-55, 56-69 and 70-plus years, and those subgroups contained roughly 140, 27 and 60 TCR-sequenced participants, respectively. TCR sequencing was performed for 230 to 250 trial participants, of whom some 200 were given two doses of AZD1222 and around 26 were given two doses of MenACWY control vaccine.

In the case of this clone: It lacks a known antigen. Qualities for individual bases were not recorded, and no much larger clone is one base off.

The paper's findings and limits, for the study overall: Conclusions about previously exposed vaccinees are limited because only five to seven AZD1222 recipients were SARS-CoV-2 seropositive at baseline. The 56-69-year group was small, and its depth increase did not reach significance, likely because of low power. Because no day 14 peak-response samples were available, repertoires were characterized only after the peak T cell response. After two AZD1222 doses, both the breadth and the depth of spike-specific TCRs were significantly higher than at day 0 and than in MenACWY recipients. Reportedly, almost half of the unique spike-specific TCRs recognized epitopes lying outside the regions that are mutated in the B.1.351 and B.1.1.7 variants. Participants were mostly white British and included more females than males, and it was suggested by the authors that clonal diversity may have been underestimated. CD4 TCRs associated with the vaccine covered the entire spike protein, and the dominant responses were in regions 160-218 and 743-854.

Per the publication, the time point label means: baseline before first vaccination. The vaccinee samples were drawn from two UK trials, COV001 and COV002, one of which was a single-blind randomized controlled phase 2/3 trial testing AZD1222 (ChAdOx1 nCoV-19) in healthy adults. For TCRbeta chain sequencing, PBMC samples were collected from trial participants at day 0 and at day 28 after the second dose. V is reduced by 5 bases and J by 5 bases, leaving a spacing of 19 bases between them. The CDR3 spans 16 residues, from the cysteine through the phenylalanine. Only CDR3 DNA is held: 48 bases, read in frame from base 1. CDR1 and CDR2 (MGHDK, SYGVNS) derive from the germline V gene. The CDR3 regions of human TCRbeta chains were subjected to immunosequencing. The paper's data handling went like this. TCRs in the repertoires were matched against a reference library of SARS-CoV-2-specific TCRs that had been generated with the MIRA antigen-specificity platform. Breadth meant the fraction of unique TCRs that were SARS-CoV-2-associated, whereas depth meant the fraction of total T cells that were SARS-CoV-2-associated. Using the MIRA data, each spike-specific TCR was assigned both to the spike region to which the TCR was reactive and to a CD4 or CD8 class. Log10-transformed breadth and depth values were compared by one-way ANOVA with Sidak's multiple comparisons tests. As stored in TCRdb, this immuneACCESS dataset retains in-frame rearrangements with V and J assigned. A fraction of the clones does not appear; measured against another copy, unresolved V genes explain less than half of the discrepancy, and the remainder lacks a known reason. D and trimming come from the DNA, and the V and J calls and clone size come from that table. A total of about 100,000 clones appear in this sample, roughly 89% of them only once. The biggest ten clones account for more than 15% of the sample.

This chain joins TRBV25-1 to TRBJ1-5, with the D segment identity uncertain. This TCR came from an adult in good health. The sequencing used peripheral blood, collected on day 0 of AZD1222 vaccination. The bases read TGTGCCAGCAGTCCTCGTGACGGGGTTCCTTATCAGCCCCAGCATTTT. This codes for CASSPRDGVPYQPQHF.